This TCR beta chain was retrieved from a study of T cell responses to AZD1222 COVID-19 vaccine. Across the whole study: Second-dose groups at about 4 or about 12 weeks were pooled.

Germline lookup yields CDR1 SGHAT and CDR2 FQNNGV. The V gene end was trimmed by 5 bases and the J gene end by 3 bases; junction bases not matched to a gene: 3. CDR3 length: 15 amino acids. Sequencing used immunoSEQ multiplex PCR; TCRdb keeps in-frame clones, though not all of them. This table holds roughly 80,000 clones, about 92% found once. About this clone itself: Its matching antigen is unknown.

Study-wide results and limits: It should be noted that donors were predominantly white British and more often female, and clonal diversity was possibly underestimated. The number of AZD1222 recipients seropositive at baseline was only five or six.

Sequencing was performed on peripheral blood, taken on day 0 of AZD1222 vaccination. The J gene is TRBJ2-1, the V gene TRBV11-2; 11 positions agree with TRBD2. This TCR came from an adult in good health. CDR3 region: CASSRLAGLYNEQFF. The CDR3, as DNA: TGTGCCAGCAGCAGACTAGCGGGGCTCTACAATGAGCAGTTCTTC. The full variable domain, in which reference TRBV11-2 and TRBJ2-1 provide the parts outside the CDR3, is EAGVAQSPRYKIIEKRQSVAFWCNPISGHATLYWYQQILGQGPKLLIQFQNNGVVDDSQLPKDRFSAERLKGVDSTLKIQPAKLEDSAVYLCASSRLAGLYNEQFFGPGTRLTVL.